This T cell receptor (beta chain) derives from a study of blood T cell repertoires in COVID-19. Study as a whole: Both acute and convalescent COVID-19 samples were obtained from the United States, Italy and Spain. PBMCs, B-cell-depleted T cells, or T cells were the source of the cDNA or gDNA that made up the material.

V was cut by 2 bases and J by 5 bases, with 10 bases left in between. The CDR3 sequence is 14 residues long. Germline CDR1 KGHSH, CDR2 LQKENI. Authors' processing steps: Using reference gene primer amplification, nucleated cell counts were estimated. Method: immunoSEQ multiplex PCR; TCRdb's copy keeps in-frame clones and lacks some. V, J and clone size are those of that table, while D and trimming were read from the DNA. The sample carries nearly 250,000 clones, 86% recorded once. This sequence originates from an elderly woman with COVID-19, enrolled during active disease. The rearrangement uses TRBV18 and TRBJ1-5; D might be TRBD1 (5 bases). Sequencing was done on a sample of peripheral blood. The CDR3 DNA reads TGTGCCAGCTCACCAGAGACAGCTGATCAGCCCCAGCATTTT. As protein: CASSPETADQPQHF.